These T cell receptor beta chains were read from a single sample in a study of shared clonotypes between healthy human individuals. Clones were read by immunoSEQ multiplex PCR, and TCRdb kept only the in-frame ones, dropping some. Found here are around 700,000 clones, around four fifths of them singletons; the top ten hold around 1.7%. The sequenced sample was memory CD4+ T cells sorted from blood. The receptors come from a woman younger than 45 in good health. Each CDR3 is given with its conserved first and last residue. The order of the fields is V gene, J gene, CDR3 protein.

TRBV28	TRBJ2-7	CASRSDTTYEQYF
TRBV10-3	TRBJ2-7	CAISLGGGTSGFYEQYF
TRBV6-4	TRBJ2-2	CASSDSRLDGELFF
TRBV28	TRBJ1-2	CASSFPSTNYGYTF
TRBV28	TRBJ1-5	CASRHTIMARGKSINQPQHF
TRBV5-1	TRBJ2-2	CASSGPDREKTSLRRGELFF
TRBV6-1	TRBJ1-3	CASSARGQGPGNTIYF
TRBV19	TRBJ2-1	CASSLDGGGGYNEQFF
TRBV19	TRBJ2-3	CASSHRGFGTDTQYF
TRBV28	TRBJ1-2	CASSDGQGKGGYTF
TRBV6-1	TRBJ2-5	CASRILDWGETQYF
TRBV19	TRBJ2-2	CASSIPTSGRSGELFF
TRBV5-6	TRBJ2-7	CASSPPGWTVTYEQYF
TRBV5-1	TRBJ1-1	CASSLGTVDTEAFF
TRBV6-1	TRBJ2-2	CASSDPPGTGNTGELFF
TRBV27	TRBJ2-7	CANSGRALNEQYF
TRBV19	TRBJ2-7	CASSIKGGSYEQYF
TRBV10-2	TRBJ2-1	CASSAGTSLNEQFF
TRBV5-1	TRBJ2-3	CASSTSGTSGSGSGNTQYF
TRBV5-1	TRBJ2-5	CASSPEGQETQYF
TRBV30	TRBJ1-3	CAWASGPGNTIYF
TRBV5-4	TRBJ1-1	CASSKDTYTEAFF
TRBV29-1	TRBJ2-1	CSVRAGGPNEQFF
TRBV18	TRBJ2-1	CASSPTSSAEQFF